The clone carrying this T cell receptor beta chain was detected a few times. Authors' methods: Amplification from reference gene primers served as the basis for estimated nucleated cell counts. Generated by immunoSEQ multiplex PCR, the TCRdb table keeps only in-frame clones and is missing some. D and trimming come from the DNA, and the V and J calls and clone size come from that table. The table records 80,000 to 100,000 clones, 75% to 85% of them present only once. This sample stems from a study of blood T cell repertoires in COVID-19. Whole-study context: Italy, Spain and the United States were the sources of the convalescent and acute COVID-19 samples. T cells, B-cell-depleted T cells, or PBMCs provided the cDNA or gDNA that served as material.

This receptor was taken from a man in his sixties or seventies with acute or convalescent COVID-19. The sequenced sample was peripheral blood.

CDR3 bases: TGTGCCTTCGGGGGACTGGGGGTTCATGAGCAGTTCTTC. This sequence encodes CAFGGLGVHEQFF. The chain is built from TRBV30 and TRBJ2-1; D is perhaps TRBD2 (6 bases). The V gene lost 7 bases and the J gene lost 8 bases, with 18 bases spanning the gap. The CDR3 is made up of 13 amino acids. Germline loops: CDR1 GTSNPN, CDR2 SVGIG (reference sequence).